Each of the 31 T cell receptor beta chains below was sequenced from the same sample in a study of identical twins. TCRdb used MiXCR to reprocess the 5' RACE reads, holding one entry per CDR3 protein. The sample consists of 700,000 to 950,000 distinct CDR3 sequences, 12% of them appearing once. A further study also used this sample, focusing on yellow fever vaccine responses in identical twins.

The sample comprised PBMCs. Receptor source: a woman younger than 35 in good health.

V and J are TRBV7-9 and TRBJ2-1; 9 positions match TRBD2. Trimming removed 2 bases from V and 6 bases from J; junction bases left unmatched: 2. The CDR3 totals 14 residues. Looked up from germline, CDR1 is SEHNR and CDR2 is FQNEAQ (reference sequence). The CDR3: CASSLLAGTNEQFF. For the CDR3, the DNA is TGTGCCAGCAGCTTACTAGCGGGGACCAATGAGCAGTTCTTC.

This clonotype appeared a few times. The chain employs TRBV4-1 and TRBJ1-5, with D unresolved. This CDR3 has 17 amino acids. CDR1 is MGHRA, CDR2 YSYEKL, per germline. Trimming left V 6 bases short and J 6 bases short, with 24 bases between. This CDR3 reads CASSRAGFQPFGQPQHF. The CDR3, as DNA: TGCGCCAGCAGTCGAGCGGGATTCCAGCCGTTTGGTCAGCCCCAGCATTTT.

The chain has TRBV5-1 and TRBJ2-1; tentatively, D is TRBD2 (5 bases). The CDR3 covers 16 residues. Germline V gene data show CDR1 as SGHRS and CDR2 as YFSETQ. V lost 0 bases, J lost 3 bases, and 13 bases lay in between. The CDR3 sequence: CASSLEVTRDYNEQFF. The CDR3 DNA reads TGCGCCAGCAGCTTGGAGGTTACGAGGGACTACAATGAGCAGTTCTTC.

This clonotype has at least ten counts. This rearrangement joins TRBV12-3 or TRBV12-4 to TRBJ1-4; 9 bases are a match to TRBD1. Trimming at V came to 6 bases and at J to 9 bases, leaving 8 bases not matched to a gene. This CDR3 region has 14 residues. The CDR3 region is CASSKQQGAKKLFF. CDR3 DNA: TGTGCCAGCAGCAAACAACAGGGGGCAAAAAAACTGTTTTTT.

J is TRBJ2-7 and V is TRBV28; D is possibly TRBD1 or TRBD2 (5 bases each). V gave up 7 bases and J gave up 1 base, with 8 bases separating them. The germline CDR1 and CDR2 sequences are MDHEN and SYDVKM. The CDR3 runs 12 residues. CDR3 bases: TGTGCCAGCAACTGGGGGTCCTACGAGCAGTACTTC. It is translated as CASNWGSYEQYF.

This clonotype was seen more than once but under ten times. The V gene is TRBV5-1, the J gene TRBJ2-2; 7 nucleotides match TRBD1. CDR1 SGHRS and CDR2 YFSETQ come from the germline V gene. The V and J ends lost 0 bases and 4 bases, in that order; junction bases with no gene match: 3. The CDR3 is made up of 15 amino acids. In nucleotides, the CDR3 is TGCGCCAGCAGCTTGGAAGGACAGGTCACCGGGGAGCTGTTTTTT. It codes for CASSLEGQVTGELFF.

The chain joins TRBV6-1 to TRBJ1-6; 10 bases are a match to TRBD1. This CDR3 spans 16 amino acids. The V gene end was trimmed by 7 bases and the J gene end by 7 bases; junction bases not matched to a gene: 10. CDR1 is MNHNS, CDR2 SASEGT, per germline. This chain's CDR3 is CASTKTLTGGNSPLHF. CDR3 nucleotides: TGTGCCAGCACCAAGACGTTGACAGGGGGCAATTCACCCCTCCACTTT.

The chain is built from TRBV20-1 and TRBJ2-7, with D perhaps TRBD2 (5 bases). Trimming removed 1 base from V and 2 bases from J, with 12 bases in between. The CDR3 is 14 amino acids. The germline V gene has CDR1 DFQATT and CDR2 SNEGSKA (reference sequence). CDR3 loop: CSARAPGGTYEQYF. CDR3 bases: TGCAGTGCTAGAGCCCCTGGAGGCACCTACGAGCAGTACTTC.

A few counts support this clonotype. The rearrangement joins TRBV5-1 to TRBJ2-3; either TRBD1 or TRBD2 may supply D (5 bases each). Deletions cut 9 bases from V and 6 bases from J, with 23 bases between. The CDR3 spans 15 residues. Germline V lookup: CDR1 SGHRS, CDR2 YFSETQ. DNA for the CDR3: TGCGCCACCATGAAGCAGGGAGTCGGAGCGGATACGCAGTATTTT. The encoded protein is CATMKQGVGADTQYF.

This clonotype was counted only a few times. The chain recombines TRBV5-1 with TRBJ2-3; D gene uncertain. V lost 2 bases and J 0 bases, leaving 7 bases between the germline ends. CDR1 and CDR2 from the germline V gene are SGHRS and YFSETQ. This CDR3 has 14 amino acids. The CDR3 DNA reads TGCGCCAGCAGCTTCGCAGAAAGCACAGATACGCAGTATTTT. It is translated as CASSFAESTDTQYF. Looking up the rest from reference TRBV5-1 and TRBJ2-3 gives the full variable domain: KAGVTQTPRYLIKTRGQQVTLSCSPISGHRSVSWYQQTPGQGLQFLFEYFSETQRNKGNFPGRFSGRQFSNSRSEMNVSTLELGDSALYLCASSFAESTDTQYFGPGTRLTVL.

This clonotype was observed at least ten times. The chain combines TRBV7-8 with TRBJ1-4; D is uncertain. CDR1 is SGHVS, CDR2 FQNEAQ, per germline. CDR3 length equals 15 residues. V was pared by 6 bases and J by 6 bases, with 17 bases between. The chain's CDR3 is CASSDRFGSDEKLFF. The CDR3 DNA reads TGTGCCAGCAGTGACCGGTTCGGGTCAGATGAAAAACTGTTTTTT.

This chain joins TRBV6-2 or TRBV6-3 and TRBJ2-3, with TRBD2 matching 7 bases. Trimming removed 5 bases from V and 2 bases from J; junction bases left unmatched: 10. The CDR3 is 16 residues long. CDR1 MNHEY and CDR2 SVGEGT come from the germline V gene. The CDR3 region has the DNA TGTGCCAGCAGTGAGAAAGCAGCGGGACCCACAGATACGCAGTATTTT. Translating it yields CASSEKAAGPTDTQYF.

The chain employs TRBV18 and TRBJ2-6; D ambiguous. CDR3 length: 18 residues. Germline V CDR1 and CDR2: KGHSH, LQKENI. With 3 bases removed from V and 0 bases from J, the gap between germline ends came to 15 bases. The CDR3 reads CASSPYTTPNSGANVLTF. Written as DNA, the CDR3 is TGTGCCAGCTCACCGTACACTACACCAAACTCTGGGGCCAACGTCCTGACTTTC.

The chain has TRBV20-1 and TRBJ2-4; tentatively, D is TRBD1 or TRBD2 (5 bases each). V lost 3 bases and J 0 bases, leaving 15 bases between the germline ends. CDR3 length: 16 amino acids. Germline V CDR1 and CDR2: DFQATT, SNEGSKA (reference sequence). CDR3 DNA: TGCAGTGCTAGGAACCCGGGACGGTTAGCCAAAAACATTCAGTACTTC. Amino acid sequence: CSARNPGRLAKNIQYF.

The chain carries TRBV7-6 and TRBJ1-6, with 8 bases identical to TRBD1. Losses at the gene ends were 5 bases for V and 7 bases for J; bases not matched to a gene: 10. The CDR3 totals 16 residues. Germline assignment: CDR1 SGHVS and CDR2 FNYEAQ. The DNA of the CDR3 is TGTGCCAGCAGCGGCACAGGGGGAGGAGGAAATTCACCCCTCCACTTT. Protein sequence: CASSGTGGGGNSPLHF.

This clonotype has a handful of counts. The chain is built from TRBV28 and TRBJ2-3; possibly TRBD2 for D (7 bases). The CDR3 extends over 15 amino acids. Trimming took off 7 bases at V and 1 base at J, with 15 bases between the two ends. Germline CDR1 is MDHEN and CDR2 is SYDVKM. This chain's CDR3 is CASMGGAAGTDTQYF. DNA for the CDR3: TGTGCCAGCATGGGGGGGGCAGCGGGCACAGATACGCAGTATTTT.

V is TRBV12-3 or TRBV12-4 and J is TRBJ1-6, with TRBD1 identical over 9 bases. This CDR3 region has 14 residues. V shed 4 bases, J shed 9 bases, and the junction held 4 bases outside the gene matches. The CDR3 DNA reads TGTGCCAGCAGTTCGACAGGGGGAGGTTCACCCCTCCACTTT. Translating it yields CASSSTGGGSPLHF.

CDR3 bases: TGTGCCAGCAGTCCCGTCCCTGGGCCCAGCTCCTACGAGCAGTACGTC. Its protein product is CASSPVPGPSSYEQYV. The chain is built from TRBV28 and TRBJ2-7; D gene uncertain. Looked up from germline, CDR1 is MDHEN and CDR2 is SYDVKM. The CDR3 spans 16 residues. Deletions cut 5 bases from V and 0 bases from J, with 17 bases between.

Only a few counts were recorded for this clonotype. The rearrangement uses TRBV6-1 and TRBJ2-1; 13 nucleotides align to TRBD2. This CDR3 is built from 21 residues. The germline V gene encodes CDR1 MNHNS and CDR2 SASEGT. The J segment lost 0 bases and the V segment lost 2 bases, leaving 13 bases of the junction unmatched. This chain's CDR3 is CASSERPLGTSGALSYNEQFF. In DNA, the CDR3 is TGTGCCAGCAGTGAACGCCCCCTAGGGACTAGCGGGGCGCTCTCCTACAATGAGCAGTTCTTC.

V gene TRBV2 combines with J gene TRBJ2-7; possible D gene TRBD2, 5 bases. The V end was cut by 5 bases, the J end by 1 base, with 12 bases between. The CDR3 has 14 amino acids. Per germline, CDR1 SNHLY and CDR2 FYNNEI. CDR3 region: CASSPLVLSYEQYF. The CDR3 coding sequence is TGTGCCAGCAGTCCACTAGTGCTGTCCTACGAGCAGTACTTC.

This rearrangement joins TRBV12-3 or TRBV12-4 to TRBJ1-4; D gene ambiguous. The CDR3 contains 17 residues. V lost 4 bases to trimming and J lost 0 bases, with 15 bases between them. The CDR3 bases are TGTGCCAGCAGTTCCCCAGGAGACCGTGCAACTAATGAAAAACTGTTTTTT. This encodes CASSSPGDRATNEKLFF.

This clonotype was detected a few times. The chain recombines TRBV28 with TRBJ2-1; D perhaps matches TRBD2 (6 bases). Germline V gene sequence: CDR1 MDHEN, CDR2 SYDVKM. V shed 6 bases and J shed 0 bases, with 15 bases lying between them. The length of the CDR3 is 16 residues. Written as DNA, the CDR3 is TGTGCCAGCAGAGCACACGGGAGAACCTCCTACAATGAGCAGTTCTTC. It translates to CASRAHGRTSYNEQFF.

The V gene is TRBV7-8, the J gene TRBJ1-2; D is perhaps TRBD1 (6 bases). The ends were cut back, 1 base at V and 8 bases at J, with 8 bases in the middle. This CDR3 comprises 12 residues. The germline V gene has CDR1 SGHVS and CDR2 FQNEAQ. The CDR3, as DNA: TGTGCCAGCAGCTTAGAGGGGGGAGGCTACACCTTC. This sequence encodes CASSLEGGGYTF.

A few counts support this clonotype. J is TRBJ1-1 and V is TRBV12-3 or TRBV12-4, with D hard to call. The CDR3 contains 14 residues. Between the trimmed V and J ends, which lost 6 bases and 0 bases, there was a span of 11 bases. CDR3 protein: CASSAVRVNTEAFF. The CDR3 bases are TGTGCCAGCAGCGCCGTGAGAGTGAACACTGAAGCTTTCTTT.

The chain couples TRBV11-2 to TRBJ2-5; 11 nucleotides match TRBD2. The CDR3 runs to 14 residues. V lost 7 bases, J lost 5 bases, and 6 bases stayed unmatched. Germline V lookup: CDR1 SGHAT, CDR2 FQNNGV. The CDR3 DNA reads as TGTGCCAGCACCTGGACTAGCGGGTGGGAGACCCAGTACTTC. It yields the protein CASTWTSGWETQYF.

The chain carries TRBV5-1 and TRBJ2-2, with 7 bases fitting TRBD1. The germline V gene has CDR1 SGHRS and CDR2 YFSETQ. The CDR3 runs 14 residues. With 0 bases clipped from V and 9 bases from J, the junction kept 5 bases outside the gene matches. DNA for the CDR3: TGCGCCAGCAGCTTGGGGACAGGCCTCCGGGAGCTGTTTTTT. It codes for CASSLGTGLRELFF.

This clonotype has ten or more counts. This sequence joins TRBV7-8 and TRBJ2-7; TRBD2 matches 12 bases. Germline V gene lookup returns CDR1 SGHVS and CDR2 FQNEAQ. This CDR3 spans 17 amino acids. V dropped 5 bases and J dropped 5; count of bases not matched to a gene: 13. As DNA, the CDR3 is TGTGCCAGCAGCGTAACTACCAGACTAGCGGGAGAGAACGAGCAGTACTTC. Protein: CASSVTTRLAGENEQYF.

In its sample, this clonotype was seen many times. The chain links TRBV10-3 to TRBJ2-3, with D tentatively TRBD1 or TRBD2 (5 bases each). This CDR3 contains 15 residues. V lost 9 bases and J 4 bases, leaving 20 bases between the germline ends. Germline CDR1 is ENHRY and CDR2 is SYGVKD. In nucleotides, the CDR3 is TGTGCCATGATGTCTGGTTTAAGGGACCCAGATACGCAGTATTTT. Translation: CAMMSGLRDPDTQYF.

In this sample, this clonotype turned up many times. The rearrangement links TRBV20-1 to TRBJ1-2, with TRBD1 matching over 7 bases. This CDR3 has 14 amino acids. The germline V gene encodes CDR1 DFQATT and CDR2 SNEGSKA (reference sequence). Trimming took 0 bases from V and 4 from J; bases not matched to a gene: 5. The CDR3 region is CSARDRDSPYGYTF. The CDR3, as DNA: TGCAGTGCTAGAGATCGGGACAGCCCCTATGGCTACACCTTC.

This clonotype was found many times. The chain combines TRBV7-9 with TRBJ1-6; 7 nucleotides align to TRBD1. V shed 3 bases and J 7 bases; nucleotides not matched to a gene: 3. The germline gives CDR1 SEHNR, CDR2 FQNEAQ (reference sequence). The CDR3 sequence is 14 residues long. For the CDR3, the DNA is TGTGCCAGCAGCTTGGACAGGTGGAATTCACCCCTCCACTTT. Its translation: CASSLDRWNSPLHF.

This clonotype was counted ten times or more. This sequence joins TRBV27 and TRBJ1-1; no definite D call. The germline V and J ends were trimmed by 5 bases and 0 bases, with 10 bases remaining between them. This CDR3 spans 14 amino acids. Per germline, CDR1 MNHEY and CDR2 SMNVEV (reference sequence). In DNA form, the CDR3 reads TGTGCCAGCAGTCCCAGTTTGGTGAACACTGAAGCTTTCTTT. Translation: CASSPSLVNTEAFF.